The 4 T cell receptor beta chains listed next were all sequenced from one sample in a study of shared clonotypes between healthy human individuals. Naive-designated CD8 cells lacked CD45RO, were positively enriched for CCR7, and omitted terminally differentiated effector memory CD45RA+ cells. The method was immunoSEQ multiplex PCR; TCRdb's version includes in-frame clones alone and lacks a portion of them. The table includes 2 million to 2.5 million clones, about 94% detected once. Sample: naive CD8+ T cells sorted from blood. These receptors came from a man younger than 30 in good health.

This clone was picked up one time. The chain is built from TRBV9 and TRBJ2-7, with 10 bases that match TRBD1. V trimming: 3 bases; J trimming: 3 bases; junction bases outside the gene matches: 6. CDR3 size: 15 residues. From germline, CDR1 is SGDLS and CDR2 YYNGEE. The CDR3 bases are TGTGCCAGCAGCGGGTCCCGGGACAGGGGCTACGAGCAGTACTTC. The encoded protein is CASSGSRDRGYEQYF.

The genes are TRBV13 and TRBJ2-3, with 10 bases lining up with TRBD2. The V gene end was trimmed by 5 bases and the J gene end by 0 bases; junction bases not matched to a gene: 8. CDR3 length: 17 residues. The germline V gene encodes CDR1 PRHDT and CDR2 FYEKMQ (reference sequence). CDR3 DNA: TGTGCCAGCAGCAACACAGGACTAGCGGCTAGCACAGATACGCAGTATTTT. This gives the protein CASSNTGLAASTDTQYF.

The V and J genes are TRBV5-1 and TRBJ2-7; 7 bases agree with TRBD1. The CDR3 spans 14 residues. Per the germline V gene, CDR1 is SGHRS and CDR2 is YFSETQ. Trimming took 4 bases from V and 4 from J; bases not matched to a gene: 8. The CDR3 DNA is TGCGCCAGCAGCCCCCAGGGGGATATATACGAGCAGTACTTC. Amino acids: CASSPQGDIYEQYF. Full variable domain (outside the CDR3, taken from reference TRBV5-1 and TRBJ2-7): KAGVTQTPRYLIKTRGQQVTLSCSPISGHRSVSWYQQTPGQGLQFLFEYFSETQRNKGNFPGRFSGRQFSNSRSEMNVSTLELGDSALYLCASSPQGDIYEQYFGPGTRLTVT.

The V gene is TRBV9, the J gene TRBJ2-3; D may be TRBD2 (5 bases). Germline CDR1 reads SGDLS; CDR2 reads YYNGEE. The CDR3 sequence is 14 residues long. Trimming stripped 3 bases from V and 6 bases from J, with 14 bases between. This chain's CDR3 is CASSAPPGGDTQYF. The CDR3 bases are TGTGCCAGCAGCGCTCCTCCGGGCGGGGATACGCAGTATTTT.